Below are 22 T cell receptor beta chains sequenced from a single sample in a study of prognosis after radiotherapy for stage I lung cancer. Two-round multiplex PCR on genomic DNA was the method by which TCR beta CDR3 was amplified. First-round PCR, the initial amplification, used primers specific to each TRBV and TRBJ gene. TCRdb reprocessed the multiplex PCR reads via MiXCR and lists one record per CDR3 protein. The repertoire holds around 13,000 distinct CDR3 sequences, with less than 55% as singletons. The sequences come from PBMCs, collected before or after stereotactic body radiation therapy (not recorded which). These receptors originate from a donor over 45 with non-small cell lung cancer.

In regard to this clonotype: One end of the junction fails to match germline, which may point to a read error. V gene TRBV12-3 or TRBV12-4 combines with J gene TRBJ2-1; TRBD2 is a possible D gene (6 bases). The CDR3 consists of 14 residues. The chain's CDR3 is CASSLTAGRNEKFF. The CDR3 bases are TGTGCCAGCAGTCTAACGGCGGGGCGGAATGAGAAGTTCTTC.

The V and J genes are TRBV28 and TRBJ1-1; D gene ambiguous. The CDR3 is 15 amino acids. Germline loops: CDR1 MDHEN, CDR2 SYDVKM. Trimming shortened V by 3 bases and J by 0 bases, and 11 bases separated the two germline ends. Written as DNA, the CDR3 is TGTGCCAGCAGTTTGGGAGGTAGACTGAACACTGAAGCTTTCTTT. It is translated as CASSLGGRLNTEAFF. Full variable domain (missing parts from reference TRBV28 and TRBJ1-1): DVKVTQSSRYLVKRTGEKVFLECVQDMDHENMFWYRQDPGLGLRLIYFSYDVKMKEKGDIPEGYSVSREKKERFSLILESASTNQTSMYLCASSLGGRLNTEAFFGQGTRLTVV.

This chain links TRBV28 with TRBJ1-2; D not certain. With 4 bases removed from V and 7 bases from J, the gap between germline ends came to 16 bases. The germline CDR1 and CDR2 sequences are MDHEN and SYDVKM. CDR3 length equals 14 residues. CDR3 region: CASSSSGPSSGYTF. CDR3 sequence (DNA): TGTGCCAGCAGTTCCTCCGGGCCCTCGAGTGGCTACACCTTC.

This clonotype was found many times. The chain recombines TRBV5-6 with TRBJ2-1; D not certain. CDR1 and CDR2 from the germline V gene are SGHDT and YYEEEE. The CDR3 is made up of 11 amino acids. V was cut by 1 base and J by 9 bases, with 5 bases left in between. The CDR3 loop reads CASSLRGEQFF. CDR3 nucleotide sequence: TGTGCCAGCAGCTTGCGTGGTGAGCAGTTCTTC.

Concerning this clonotype: This likely traces to a read error, being one base from a far larger clone. The V gene is TRBV6-2 or TRBV6-3, the J gene TRBJ2-7; perhaps TRBD1 as D (6 bases). The CDR3 runs 14 residues. Germline CDR1 MNHEY, CDR2 SVGEGT. The CDR3 nucleotides read TGTGCCAGCAGGTCAACCAGGGGAACCTACGAGCATTACTTC. It codes for CASRSTRGTYEHYF.

This clonotype has just one count. The CDR3 sequence is CASSPRTARYRYTF. CDR3 bases: TGTGCCAGCAGTCCTCGGACAGCGAGGTATCGCTACACCTTC. The chain recombines TRBV12-3 or TRBV12-4 with TRBJ1-2; D might be TRBD1 (6 bases). Trimming took 5 bases from V and 9 from J, leaving 19 bases between them. The CDR3 totals 14 residues.

The chain couples TRBV24-1 to TRBJ2-3; TRBD2 is a possible D gene (6 bases). The CDR3 has 11 amino acids. Germline V gene data show CDR1 as KGHDR and CDR2 as SFDVKD. V dropped 9 bases and J dropped 7 bases, with 10 bases sitting between them. DNA of the CDR3: TGTGCCACCGGGACTTGGAATACGCAGTATTTT. Protein product: CATGTWNTQYF.

The genes are TRBV20-1 and TRBJ2-3; the match to TRBD2 covers 14 bases. With 6 bases clipped from V and 6 bases from J, the junction kept 8 bases outside the gene matches. There are 15 residues in the CDR3. CDR1 and CDR2 from the germline V gene are DFQATT and SNEGSKA (reference sequence). The CDR3 coding sequence is TGCAGTGCCAGGGGACTAGCGGGAGTTTATGATACGCAGTATTTT. Its translation is CSARGLAGVYDTQYF.

Only one count was recorded for this clonotype. This may be a read error, as it is one base from a much larger clone. V usage is TRBV7-2 and J usage is TRBJ2-5, with TRBD2 identical over 9 bases. The germline V gene encodes CDR1 SGHTA and CDR2 FQGNSA. CDR3 length: 17 residues. CDR3 amino acids: CAGSLNWLAGTQETQYF. CDR3 sequence (DNA): TGTGCCGGCAGCTTAAACTGGCTAGCGGGGACCCAAGAGACCCAGTACTTC.

This clonotype showed up just a few times. The chain employs TRBV3-1 and TRBJ1-2; D unresolved. Germline lookup yields CDR1 LGHDT and CDR2 YNNKEL (reference sequence). The CDR3 is 14 amino acids. V was trimmed by 7 bases and J by 5 bases, leaving 17 bases between them. The CDR3: CASTDGSFGYGYTF. CDR3 coding DNA: TGTGCCAGCACCGACGGGAGTTTCGGATATGGCTACACCTTC. The complete variable domain, with remaining parts taken from reference TRBV3-1 and TRBJ1-2, reads DTAVSQTPKYLVTQMGNDKSIKCEQNLGHDTMYWYKQDSKKFLKIMFSYNNKELIINETVPNRFSPKSPDKAHLNLHINSLELGDSAVYFCASTDGSFGYGYTFGSGTRLTVV.

In its sample, this clonotype was seen many times. The gene calls are TRBV7-6 and TRBJ2-1; D perhaps matches TRBD1 (5 bases). The V gene's germline CDR1 is SGHVS and CDR2 FNYEAQ. The CDR3 is made up of 15 amino acids. V was clipped by 5 bases and J by 2 bases, with 13 bases between them. The CDR3 sequence is CASSRTYEPYNEQFF. CDR3 sequence (DNA): TGTGCCAGCAGCCGGACATATGAACCCTACAATGAGCAGTTCTTC.

This clonotype was counted at least ten times. This chain uses TRBV25-1 with TRBJ1-1; D not resolved. V was cut by 6 bases and J by 0 bases, with 17 bases left in between. This CDR3 region has 16 residues. Germline V gives CDR1 MGHDK, CDR2 SYGVNS. Written as DNA, the CDR3 is TGTGCCAGCAGAGGTACGCGTAATAGTTTGAACACTGAAGCTTTCTTT. Amino acid sequence: CASRGTRNSLNTEAFF.

This clonotype has a handful of counts. This may stem from a read error, because a much larger clone lies one nucleotide away. The V gene is TRBV6-1, the J gene TRBJ1-1; 8 nucleotides align to TRBD1. The CDR3 is 16 residues long. The germline V gene has CDR1 MNHNS and CDR2 SASEGT. As DNA, the CDR3 is TGTGCCAGCACGCCTTTCCAGGGGGCAGTTCCGACTGAAGCTTTATTT. Translating it yields CASTPFQGAVPTEALF.

This clonotype occurred many times. The CDR3 spells CATRPGTQETQYF. Here the CDR3 DNA reads TGTGCCACACGACCAGGGACCCAAGAGACCCAGTACTTC. The chain links TRBV12-3 or TRBV12-4 to TRBJ2-5; D possibly matches TRBD1 or TRBD2 (5 bases each). With 10 bases removed from V and 1 base from J, the gap between germline ends came to 13 bases. This CDR3 contains 13 residues.

The table lists this clonotype with many counts. The J gene is TRBJ2-1, the V gene TRBV20-1; 12 nucleotides line up with TRBD1. Germline trimming cut 4 bases from V and 8 bases from J; bases unmatched to any gene: 9. Germline CDR1 and CDR2: DFQATT and SNEGSKA (reference sequence). This CDR3 spans 15 amino acids. This CDR3 is CSAIPGQGARDEQFF. The CDR3 DNA is TGCAGTGCTATACCGGGACAGGGGGCGAGGGATGAGCAGTTCTTC.

The chain recombines TRBV12-3 or TRBV12-4 with TRBJ1-2; no firm D call. The length of the CDR3 is 12 residues. With 3 bases removed from V and 1 base from J, the gap between germline ends came to 3 bases. Written as DNA, the CDR3 is TGTGCCAGCAGTTTGGGTAACTATGGCTACACCTTC. Translation gives CASSLGNYGYTF.

This clonotype was observed many times. The rearrangement joins TRBV4-3 to TRBJ2-2; tentatively, D is TRBD2 (6 bases). CDR3 length: 16 amino acids. V was trimmed by 0 bases and J by 6 bases, leaving 14 bases between them. Germline loops: CDR1 LGHNA, CDR2 YSLEER. The CDR3 spells CASSQELRLVSGELFF. The CDR3 coding sequence is TGCGCCAGCAGCCAAGAATTGAGACTAGTCTCCGGGGAGCTGTTTTTT.

This clonotype has at least ten counts. CDR3: CASSIDPGRANTGELFF. The CDR3 DNA reads TGTGCCAGTAGTATAGATCCCGGGAGAGCGAACACCGGGGAGCTGTTTTTT. J is TRBJ2-2 and V is TRBV19, with D possibly TRBD2 on 6 matching bases. V lost 0 bases and J lost 0, with 11 bases in between. Germline V gene data show CDR1 as LNHDA and CDR2 as SQIVND (reference sequence). The CDR3 is made up of 17 amino acids.

This clonotype was recorded many times. The chain links TRBV6-4 to TRBJ2-7; D is unclear. Germline-derived CDR1 and CDR2 are MRHNA and SNTAGT. CDR3 size: 15 residues. The germline V and J ends were trimmed by 2 bases and 3 bases, with 14 bases remaining between them. This CDR3 reads CASSDLLAGDYEQYF. The CDR3 DNA reads TGTGCCAGCAGTGACCTCCTGGCTGGGGACTACGAGCAGTACTTC.

With regard to this clonotype: Given a much more abundant clone one base away, this may be a read error. The rearrangement joins TRBV2 to TRBJ2-3; D not certain. Germline assignment: CDR1 SNHLY and CDR2 FYNNEI. The CDR3 is 11 residues long. CDR3 nucleotide sequence: TGTGCCAGCCGTTACACAGATACGCAGTGTTTT. This gives the protein CASRYTDTQCF.

This clonotype has ten or more counts. This rearrangement joins TRBV6-5 to TRBJ2-1, with TRBD1 identical over 9 bases. J was trimmed by 14 bases and V by 2 bases; bases with no gene match: 7. The CDR3 spans 13 residues. Germline V gene sequence: CDR1 MNHEY, CDR2 SVGAGI. The CDR3 bases are TGTGCCAGCAGTTACACGGACAGGGGACATGAGTTCTTC. It specifies CASSYTDRGHEFF.

This clonotype was counted at least ten times. This sequence joins TRBV9 and TRBJ2-5, with no clear D. Between the trimmed V and J ends, which lost 0 bases and 5 bases, there was a span of 17 bases. Germline loops: CDR1 SGDLS, CDR2 YYNGEE. This CDR3 has 16 residues. The CDR3 loop reads CASSVVRKAGQETQYF. The CDR3 DNA sequence: TGTGCCAGCAGCGTAGTAAGAAAGGCTGGGCAGGAGACCCAGTACTTC.